The entry below describes one TCR beta chain. This sample is drawn from a study of blood T cell repertoires in COVID-19. CDR3 size: 16 residues. The V segment lost 2 bases and the J segment 5 bases; nucleotides outside the gene matches: 4. Germline V lookup: CDR1 MNHEY, CDR2 SVGEGT. Sequenced by immunoSEQ multiplex PCR; TCRdb stores in-frame clones only, minus some. The table lists 250,000 to 300,000 clones, about 90% of them singletons, with under 2.5% in the top ten. The receptor's source is a woman aged 60 to 75 who had recovered from COVID-19. This rearrangement joins TRBV6-2 or TRBV6-3 to TRBJ2-2; 11 bases agree with TRBD2. Sequencing input: PBMCs or T cells enriched from blood (not recorded which). This CDR3 reads CASSYEGLAETGELFF. The CDR3 coding sequence is TGTGCCAGCAGTTACGAGGGACTAGCGGAAACCGGGGAGCTGTTTTTT.